This T cell receptor (beta chain) originates from a study of T cell responses to AZD1222 COVID-19 vaccine. Study results and caveats: CD4 TCRs covered the whole spike, strongest at regions 160-218 and 743-854. There were repertoire samples only from the period after the peak T cell response. Most donors were white British, females outnumbered males, and clonal diversity was possibly underestimated. Spike-specific TCR breadth and depth rose after two AZD1222 doses.

Profiled with immunoSEQ multiplex PCR; TCRdb holds only in-frame clones, not every one. The table lists about 83,000 clones, roughly 86% of them singletons. A note on this clone: What it binds is unknown.

With 0 bases removed from V and 6 bases from J, the gap between germline ends came to 21 bases. The CDR3 length is 18 residues. Germline CDR1 LGHNA, CDR2 YNFKEQ. The material was peripheral blood, obtained on day 0 of AZD1222 vaccination. V usage is TRBV4-2 and J usage is TRBJ2-1; tentative D call: TRBD1 (5 bases). The TCR sequence derives from an adult in good health. The CDR3 region has the DNA TGTGCCAGCAGCCAAGATATCCGCCGGGCCGATAGGGGCAATGAGCAGTTCTTC. Residues: CASSQDIRRADRGNEQFF.